This T cell receptor beta chain was recovered during a study of glioma-infiltrating T cells. Study-level information: Samples included WHO grade II oligodendrogliomas or astrocytomas and initial-diagnosis grade IV glioblastomas.

Using RNA template, CDR3s of TCR alpha and beta were amplified with iRepertoire arm-PCR. Tissue mRNA or PBMC total RNA, about 90-450 ng, went into one-step reverse transcription and amplification. TCRdb re-derived calls from the multiplex PCR reads in MiXCR, one entry per CDR3 protein. The sample carries 300,000 to 400,000 distinct CDR3 sequences, less than 50% recorded once. CDR3 size: 16 residues. The ends lost 3 bases at V and 6 bases at J; junction bases unmatched: 6. The germline gives CDR1 KGHDR, CDR2 SFDVKD. The chain carries TRBV24-1 and TRBJ2-3; 12 bases fit TRBD1. Material: glioma tissue, nonneoplastic brain tissue, or PBMCs (not recorded which). The clonotype originates from a human donor with low-grade glioma or glioblastoma, undergoing nonglioma brain surgery, or in good health (not recorded which). The CDR3 DNA is TGTGCCACCAGTGATACCGGGACAGGGGGCCCCGATACGCAGTATTTT. It is translated as CATSDTGTGGPDTQYF.